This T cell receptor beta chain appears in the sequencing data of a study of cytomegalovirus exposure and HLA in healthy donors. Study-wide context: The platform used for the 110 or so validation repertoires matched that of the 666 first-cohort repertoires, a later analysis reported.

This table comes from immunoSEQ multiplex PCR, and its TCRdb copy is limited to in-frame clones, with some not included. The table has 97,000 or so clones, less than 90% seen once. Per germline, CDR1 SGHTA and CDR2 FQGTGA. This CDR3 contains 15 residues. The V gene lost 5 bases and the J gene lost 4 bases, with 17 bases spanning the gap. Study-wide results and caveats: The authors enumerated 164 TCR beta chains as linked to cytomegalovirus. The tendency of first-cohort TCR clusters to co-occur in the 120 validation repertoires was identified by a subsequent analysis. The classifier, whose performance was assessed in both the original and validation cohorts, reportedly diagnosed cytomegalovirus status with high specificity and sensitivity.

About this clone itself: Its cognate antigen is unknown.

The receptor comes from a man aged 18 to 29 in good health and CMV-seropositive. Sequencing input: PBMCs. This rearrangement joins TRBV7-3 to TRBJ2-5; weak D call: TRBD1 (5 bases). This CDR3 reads CASSRTAGIGETQYF. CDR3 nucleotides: TGTGCCAGCAGCCGGACGGCAGGGATCGGAGAGACCCAGTACTTC.